This TCR beta chain was retrieved from a study of CD8 T cells in ankylosing spondylitis. Whole-study findings and limits: Seemingly characteristic of ankylosing spondylitis blood was a TCR beta motif consisting of about 8 highly homologous variants. Disease-linked clones were CD8+ and relatively rare in peripheral blood. In ankylosing spondylitis patients, matched synovial fluid reportedly showed significant enrichment of disease-linked clones.

Ten or more counts support this clonotype. Its matching antigen is unknown. The germline CDR1 and CDR2 sequences are SGDLS and YYNGEE. The ends were cut back, 5 bases at V and 2 bases at J, with 8 bases in the middle. The CDR3 is 12 amino acids. Making the TCR beta libraries involved quantitative 5'-RACE with molecular barcodes. TCRdb itself ran the 5' RACE reads through MiXCR, one entry per CDR3 protein. The sample consists of 40,000 to 50,000 distinct CDR3 sequences, approximately 2.6% of them appearing once. Sequencing was carried out using blood, either unsorted or a sorted T cell fraction (not recorded which). This sequence joins TRBV9 and TRBJ2-7; D unclear. The sequence was collected from a male donor with ankylosing spondylitis or in good health (not recorded which). The CDR3 region has the DNA TGTGCCAGCAGTAATGGACCCTACGAGCAGTACTTC. Translated: CASSNGPYEQYF.